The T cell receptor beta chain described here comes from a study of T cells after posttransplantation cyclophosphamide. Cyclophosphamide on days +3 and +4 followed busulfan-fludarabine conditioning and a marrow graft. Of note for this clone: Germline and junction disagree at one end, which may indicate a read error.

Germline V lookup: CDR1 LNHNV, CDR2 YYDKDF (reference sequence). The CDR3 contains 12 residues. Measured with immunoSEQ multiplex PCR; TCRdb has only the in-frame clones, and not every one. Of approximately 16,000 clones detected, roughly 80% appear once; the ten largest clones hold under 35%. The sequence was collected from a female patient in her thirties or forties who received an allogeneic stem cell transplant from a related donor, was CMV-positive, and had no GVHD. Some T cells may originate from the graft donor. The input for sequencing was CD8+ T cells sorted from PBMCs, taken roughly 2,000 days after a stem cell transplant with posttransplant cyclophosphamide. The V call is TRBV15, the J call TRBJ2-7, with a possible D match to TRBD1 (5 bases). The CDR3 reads CATSRENRPPNF. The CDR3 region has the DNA TGTGCCACCAGCAGAGAGAACAGGCCCCCTAACTTC.